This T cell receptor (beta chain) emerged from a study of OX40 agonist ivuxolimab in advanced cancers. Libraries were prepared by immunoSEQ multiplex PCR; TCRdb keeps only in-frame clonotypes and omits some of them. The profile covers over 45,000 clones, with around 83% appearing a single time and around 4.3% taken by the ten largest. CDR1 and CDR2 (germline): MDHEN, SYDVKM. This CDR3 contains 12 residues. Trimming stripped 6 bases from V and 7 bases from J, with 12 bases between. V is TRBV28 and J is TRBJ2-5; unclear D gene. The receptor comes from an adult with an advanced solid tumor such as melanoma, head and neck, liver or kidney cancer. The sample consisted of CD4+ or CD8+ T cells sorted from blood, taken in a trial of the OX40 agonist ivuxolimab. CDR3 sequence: CASSDYRRTQYF. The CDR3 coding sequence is TGTGCCAGCAGCGATTACCGCAGGACCCAGTACTTC.